A single sample is the source of the 19 T cell receptor beta chains below, sequenced in a study of cytomegalovirus exposure and HLA in healthy donors. The method was immunoSEQ multiplex PCR; TCRdb's version includes in-frame clones alone and lacks a portion of them. In the table there are some 180,000 clones, 86% of which are singletons. The sequenced material came from PBMCs. Source of these receptors: a young man in good health and CMV-seropositive.

A single count supports this clone. The rearrangement uses TRBV6-5 and TRBJ1-1; no firm D call. The germline gives CDR1 MNHEY, CDR2 SVGAGI. This CDR3 is built from 14 residues. V was pared by 3 bases and J by 1 base, with 9 bases between. The CDR3 spells CASSYRTGNTEAFF. Here the CDR3 DNA reads TGTGCCAGCAGTTATAGGACGGGGAACACTGAAGCTTTCTTT.

The J gene is TRBJ1-4, the V gene TRBV18, with 7 nucleotides matching TRBD1. The CDR3 is made up of 14 amino acids. V trimming: 6 bases; J trimming: 3 bases; junction bases outside the gene matches: 4. The germline CDR1 and CDR2 sequences are KGHSH and LQKENI. CDR3 region: CASSRDSPNEKLFF. In DNA, the CDR3 is TGTGCCAGCTCCCGGGACAGTCCTAATGAAAAACTGTTTTTT.

The V and J genes are TRBV11-2 and TRBJ1-2; possible D gene TRBD1, 5 bases. V shed 2 bases and J shed 4 bases, with 14 bases lying between them. Germline CDR1 reads SGHAT; CDR2 reads FQNNGV. There are 15 residues in the CDR3. CDR3 residues: CASSLSWAGSYGYTF. Written as DNA, the CDR3 is TGTGCCAGCAGCTTAAGTTGGGCAGGGAGCTATGGCTACACCTTC.

The V call is TRBV5-1, the J call TRBJ2-1; D gene ambiguous. Per the germline V gene, CDR1 is SGHRS and CDR2 is YFSETQ. V lost 3 bases and J lost 2, with 9 bases in between. The length of the CDR3 is 14 residues. The CDR3 loop is CASSSPGPYNEQFF. The CDR3 nucleotides read TGCGCCAGCAGCTCGCCCGGACCCTACAATGAGCAGTTCTTC.

The CDR3 loop is CASSFVDRGYGYTF. Written as DNA, the CDR3 is TGTGCCAGCAGCTTCGTTGACAGGGGCTATGGCTACACCTTC. V is TRBV11-2 and J is TRBJ1-2; 8 nucleotides match TRBD1. The CDR3 runs 14 residues. Germline V lookup: CDR1 SGHAT, CDR2 FQNNGV. Trimming removed 3 bases from V and 4 bases from J; junction bases left unmatched: 4.

The chain is built from TRBV5-1 and TRBJ1-4, with 7 positions matching TRBD1. CDR3 length: 17 residues. Trimming at V came to 1 base and at J to 5 bases, leaving 11 bases not matched to a gene. Germline CDR1 is SGHRS and CDR2 is YFSETQ. CDR3 in amino acids: CASSLRGLRGQNEKLFF. The DNA for the CDR3 is TGCGCCAGCAGCTTGAGAGGTCTAAGGGGGCAAAATGAAAAACTGTTTTTT. The variable domain in full, with the rest retrieved from reference TRBV5-1 and TRBJ1-4, is KAGVTQTPRYLIKTRGQQVTLSCSPISGHRSVSWYQQTPGQGLQFLFEYFSETQRNKGNFPGRFSGRQFSNSRSEMNVSTLELGDSALYLCASSLRGLRGQNEKLFFGSGTQLSVL.

The chain couples TRBV29-1 to TRBJ2-5; 12 bases line up with TRBD2. V trimming: 4 bases; J trimming: 7 bases; junction bases outside the gene matches: 13. The germline gives CDR1 SQVTM, CDR2 ANQGSEA. The CDR3 spans 16 residues. The CDR3 DNA is TGCAGCGTTGCATCCAAGACTAGCGGGAGTCCCGCGACCCAGTACTTC. This codes for CSVASKTSGSPATQYF.

The rearrangement joins TRBV11-1 to TRBJ2-7; 7 positions match TRBD2. The CDR3 covers 15 residues. V was pared by 5 bases and J by 0 bases, with 7 bases of the junction left unmatched. Germline assignment: CDR1 SGHAT and CDR2 FQDESV (reference sequence). In nucleotides, the CDR3 is TGTGCCAGCAGCCCAACAGGCGGGAGCTCCTACGAGCAGTACTTC. Amino acids: CASSPTGGSSYEQYF.

V is TRBV2 and J is TRBJ2-7; maybe TRBD1 (6 bases). Germline V gene sequence: CDR1 SNHLY, CDR2 FYNNEI. This CDR3 contains 16 residues. V was clipped by 1 base and J by 1 base, with 14 bases between them. In DNA form, the CDR3 reads TGTGCCAGCAGTGAAGAGGGGCAGGGGTCGTCCTACGAGCAGTACTTC. It is translated as CASSEEGQGSSYEQYF.

The chain links TRBV1 to TRBJ2-7; the table's D call TRBD2 went unverified against the DNA. TRBV1 is tagged as a pseudogene. The CDR3 is made up of 20 amino acids. CDR3 residues: CTSSQDEGLAPIPDSYEQYF. CDR3 DNA: TGCACCAGCAGCCAAGATGAAGGACTAGCGCCCATACCGGACTCCTACGAGCAGTACTTC.

The genes are TRBV27 and TRBJ1-2; 10 nucleotides align to TRBD1. V trimming: 8 bases; J trimming: 3 bases; junction bases outside the gene matches: 9. Germline V gene data show CDR1 as MNHEY and CDR2 as SMNVEV (reference sequence). The CDR3 covers 15 residues. CDR3 sequence: CASRMTGTGDYGYTF. CDR3 bases: TGTGCCAGCCGGATGACCGGGACAGGGGACTATGGCTACACCTTC.

This clone came up once. This sequence joins TRBV27 and TRBJ2-7, with D perhaps matching TRBD1 or TRBD2 (5 bases each). With 2 bases removed from V and 6 bases from J, the gap between germline ends came to 14 bases. The CDR3 covers 14 residues. Germline V CDR1 and CDR2: MNHEY, SMNVEV (reference sequence). In DNA form, the CDR3 reads TGTGCCAGCAGTTTAGGGGGTCCCTCACGCGAGCAGTACTTC. This codes for CASSLGGPSREQYF.

V is TRBV30 and J is TRBJ1-5, with 10 bases aligning to TRBD1. Germline CDR1 is GTSNPN and CDR2 is SVGIG (reference sequence). V shed 8 bases, J shed 3 bases, and the junction held 4 bases outside the gene matches. The CDR3 is 13 residues long. CDR3 bases: TGTGCCAGGGACAGGGGTGTCAATCAGCCCCAGCATTTT. Translated, it gives CARDRGVNQPQHF.

The chain is built from TRBV7-2 and TRBJ1-6; the match to TRBD1 covers 9 bases. This CDR3 is 18 amino acids long. Per germline, CDR1 SGHTA and CDR2 FQGNSA. Trimming cost V 2 bases and J 7 bases; bases outside gene matches: 12. CDR3 protein: CASSLWLGGQGTNSPLHF. CDR3 in DNA: TGTGCCAGCAGCTTATGGTTAGGAGGACAGGGGACCAATTCACCCCTCCACTTT.

The genes are TRBV30 and TRBJ1-1; no reliable D call. Trimming cost V 4 bases and J 4 bases, with 13 bases left between them. The CDR3 extends over 13 amino acids. Germline V gives CDR1 GTSNPN, CDR2 SVGIG (reference sequence). The CDR3 sequence: CAWTGGGSTEAFF. Written as DNA, the CDR3 is TGTGCCTGGACCGGAGGAGGGAGCACTGAAGCTTTCTTT.

This clone was seen only a few times. V is TRBV5-1 and J is TRBJ1-1; D uncertain. From germline, CDR1 is SGHRS and CDR2 YFSETQ. V was pared by 4 bases and J by 2 bases, with 9 bases between. There are 13 residues in the CDR3. CDR3 amino acids: CASSVSTNTEAFF. The CDR3 DNA is TGCGCCAGCAGCGTGTCGACCAACACTGAAGCTTTCTTT. Together with reference TRBV5-1 and TRBJ1-1, the CDR3 gives the full variable domain: KAGVTQTPRYLIKTRGQQVTLSCSPISGHRSVSWYQQTPGQGLQFLFEYFSETQRNKGNFPGRFSGRQFSNSRSEMNVSTLELGDSALYLCASSVSTNTEAFFGQGTRLTVV.

This clone was observed once. Here the CDR3 DNA reads TGTGCCAGCAGCGCAGATTTATCCGGCGTTGACTCACCCCTCCACTTT. Translation: CASSADLSGVDSPLHF. The chain employs TRBV9 and TRBJ1-6; D gene ambiguous. Per germline, CDR1 SGDLS and CDR2 YYNGEE. The CDR3 contains 16 residues. Trimming took 3 bases from V and 10 from J, leaving 20 bases between them.

The rearrangement joins TRBV7-2 to TRBJ2-1; D possibly corresponds to TRBD1 (6 bases). Trimming pared 6 bases from V and 7 bases from J, leaving 19 bases between. In germline, CDR1 is SGHTA, CDR2 FQGNSA. This CDR3 contains 15 residues. CDR3 nucleotides: TGTGCCAGCAGGACCTGGACAGCGGATTTTAATGAGCAGTTCTTC. It yields the protein CASRTWTADFNEQFF.

The chain has TRBV9 and TRBJ1-1; possibly TRBD1 for D (6 bases). V lost 6 bases, J lost 5 bases, and 23 bases lay in between. Germline loops: CDR1 SGDLS, CDR2 YYNGEE. The length of the CDR3 is 16 residues. The CDR3 nucleotides are TGTGCCAGCACCAACAGGGTAGGGTCGGTGGGAACTGAAGCTTTCTTT. It encodes CASTNRVGSVGTEAFF.